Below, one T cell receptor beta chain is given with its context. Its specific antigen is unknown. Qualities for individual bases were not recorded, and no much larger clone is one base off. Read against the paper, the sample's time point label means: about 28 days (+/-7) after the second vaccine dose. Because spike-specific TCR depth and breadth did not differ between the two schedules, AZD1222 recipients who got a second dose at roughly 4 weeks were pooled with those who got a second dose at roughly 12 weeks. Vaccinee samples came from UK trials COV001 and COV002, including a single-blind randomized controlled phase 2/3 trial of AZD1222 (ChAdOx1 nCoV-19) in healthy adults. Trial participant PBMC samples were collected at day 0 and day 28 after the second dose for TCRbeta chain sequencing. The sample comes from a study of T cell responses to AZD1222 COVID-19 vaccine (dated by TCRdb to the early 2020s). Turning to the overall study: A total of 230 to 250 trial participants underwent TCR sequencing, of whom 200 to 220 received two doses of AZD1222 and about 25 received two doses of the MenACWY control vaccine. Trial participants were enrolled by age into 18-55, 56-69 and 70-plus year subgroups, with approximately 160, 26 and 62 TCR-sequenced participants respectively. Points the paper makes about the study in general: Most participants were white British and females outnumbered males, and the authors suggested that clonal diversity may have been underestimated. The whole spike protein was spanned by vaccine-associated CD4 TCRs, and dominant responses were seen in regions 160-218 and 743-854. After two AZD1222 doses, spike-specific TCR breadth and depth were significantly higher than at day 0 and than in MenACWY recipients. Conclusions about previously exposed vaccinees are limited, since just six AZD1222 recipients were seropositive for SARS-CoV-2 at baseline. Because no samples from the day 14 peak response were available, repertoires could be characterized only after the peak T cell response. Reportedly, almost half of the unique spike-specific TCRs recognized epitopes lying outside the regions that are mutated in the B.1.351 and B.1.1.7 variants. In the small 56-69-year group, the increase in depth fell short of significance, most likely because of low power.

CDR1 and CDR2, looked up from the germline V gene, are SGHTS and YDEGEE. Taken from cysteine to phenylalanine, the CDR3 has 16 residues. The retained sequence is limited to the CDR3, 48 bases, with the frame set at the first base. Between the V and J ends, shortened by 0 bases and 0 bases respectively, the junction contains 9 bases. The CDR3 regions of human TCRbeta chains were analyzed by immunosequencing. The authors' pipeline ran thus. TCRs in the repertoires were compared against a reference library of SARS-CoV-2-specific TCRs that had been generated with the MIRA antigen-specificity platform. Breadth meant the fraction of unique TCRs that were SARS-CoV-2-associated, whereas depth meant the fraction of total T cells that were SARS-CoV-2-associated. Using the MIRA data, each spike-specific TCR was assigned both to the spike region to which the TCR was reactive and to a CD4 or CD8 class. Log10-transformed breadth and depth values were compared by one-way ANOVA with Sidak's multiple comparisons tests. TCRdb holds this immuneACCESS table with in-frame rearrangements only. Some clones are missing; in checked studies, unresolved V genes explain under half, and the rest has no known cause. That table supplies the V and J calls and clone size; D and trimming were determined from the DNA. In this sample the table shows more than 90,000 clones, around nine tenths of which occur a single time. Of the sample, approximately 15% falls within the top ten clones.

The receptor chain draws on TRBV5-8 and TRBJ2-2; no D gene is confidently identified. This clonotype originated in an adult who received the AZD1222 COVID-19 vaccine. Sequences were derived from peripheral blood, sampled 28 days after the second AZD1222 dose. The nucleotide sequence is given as TGTGCCAGCAGCTTGGGTATTGGGGCGAACACCGGGGAGCTGTTTTTT. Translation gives CASSLGIGANTGELFF.